These 2 T cell receptor beta chains were all obtained from the same sample, sequenced in a study of blood T cell repertoires in COVID-19. TCRdb's copy holds only in-frame clones and misses some; the assay was immunoSEQ multiplex PCR. The sample records hundreds of thousands of clones, 90% to 95% being singletons. Sequencing was performed on peripheral blood. The receptors here all came from a man aged 55 to 69 with COVID-19, enrolled during active disease.

The J gene is TRBJ2-5, the V gene TRBV29-1, with 8 bases fitting TRBD2. The germline CDR1 and CDR2 sequences are SQVTM and ANQGSEA. The CDR3 has 14 residues. V gave up 7 bases and J gave up 5 bases; unmatched junction bases: 12. In DNA, the CDR3 is TGCAGCGGTACTATAACGGGGGGGTGGGAGACCCAGTACTTC. It specifies CSGTITGGWETQYF.

The chain has TRBV5-1 and TRBJ1-5, with a weak D call TRBD1 (6 bases). V was pared by 4 bases and J by 4 bases, with 12 bases between. Germline V gene data show CDR1 as SGHRS and CDR2 as YFSETQ. This CDR3 has 14 residues. The CDR3: CASSLGAGNQPQHF. The CDR3 DNA reads as TGCGCCAGCAGCCTGGGGGCGGGGAATCAGCCCCAGCATTTT.